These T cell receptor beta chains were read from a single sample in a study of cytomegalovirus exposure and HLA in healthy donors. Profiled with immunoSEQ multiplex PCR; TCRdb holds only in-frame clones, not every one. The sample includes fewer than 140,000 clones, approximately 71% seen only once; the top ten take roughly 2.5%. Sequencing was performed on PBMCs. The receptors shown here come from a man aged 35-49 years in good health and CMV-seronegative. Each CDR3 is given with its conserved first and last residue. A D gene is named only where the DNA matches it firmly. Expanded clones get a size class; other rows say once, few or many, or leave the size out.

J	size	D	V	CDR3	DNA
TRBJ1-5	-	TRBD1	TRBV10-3	CAISESTGGNNQPQHF	TGTGCCATCAGTGAGTCGACAGGGGGAAACAATCAGCCCCAGCATTTT
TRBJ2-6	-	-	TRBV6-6	CASSPSTGTGANVLTF	TGTGCCAGCAGTCCCTCGACGGGTACTGGGGCCAACGTCCTGACTTTC
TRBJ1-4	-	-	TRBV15	CATSRGRGPLLEKLFF	TGTGCCACCAGCAGAGGGCGGGGCCCCTTACTTGAAAAACTGTTTTTT
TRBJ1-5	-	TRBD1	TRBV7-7	CASSLRRQGRVVNSNQPQHF	TGTGCCAGCAGCCTACGACGACAGGGTCGAGTAGTAAATAGCAATCAGCCCCAGCATTTT
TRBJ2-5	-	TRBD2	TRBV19	CASKGRGVETQYF	TGTGCCAGTAAGGGTCGGGGGGTAGAGACCCAGTACTTC
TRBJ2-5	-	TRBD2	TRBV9	CASSVDRDYNQETQYF	TGTGCCAGCAGCGTGGACCGGGACTATAACCAAGAGACCCAGTACTTC
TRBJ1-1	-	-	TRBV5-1	CASSVSGGNTEAFF	TGCGCCAGCAGCGTGAGTGGCGGGAACACTGAAGCTTTCTTT
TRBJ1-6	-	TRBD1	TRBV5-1	CASSLPGTGQSPLHF	TGCGCCAGCAGCTTACCCGGGACAGGGCAATCACCCCTCCACTTT
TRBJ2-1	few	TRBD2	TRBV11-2	CASRETSGGAGGEQFF	TGTGCCAGCAGGGAAACCAGCGGGGGGGCGGGTGGTGAGCAGTTCTTC
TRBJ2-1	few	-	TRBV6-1	CASSERQGTEQFF	TGTGCCAGCAGTGAACGGCAGGGGACCGAGCAGTTCTTC
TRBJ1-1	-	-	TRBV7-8	CASSLVGVTEAFF	TGTGCCAGCAGCTTAGTCGGGGTCACTGAAGCTTTCTTT
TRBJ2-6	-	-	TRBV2	CASKIGRAGSLSGANVLTF	TGTGCCAGCAAGATTGGGAGAGCTGGAAGTCTCTCTGGGGCCAACGTCCTGACTTTC
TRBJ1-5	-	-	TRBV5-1	CASSLAGSENQPQHF	TGCGCCAGCAGCTTGGCCGGGTCGGAGAATCAGCCCCAGCATTTT
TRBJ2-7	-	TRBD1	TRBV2	CASRTDRGRAYEQYF	TGTGCCAGCAGAACCGACAGGGGGAGGGCCTACGAGCAGTACTTC
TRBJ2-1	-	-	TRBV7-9	CASSMGQGFYNEQFF	TGTGCCAGCAGTATGGGCCAAGGATTCTACAATGAGCAGTTCTTC
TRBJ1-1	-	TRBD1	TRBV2	CASNRGRSTEAFF	TGTGCCAGCAACAGGGGGCGGTCGACTGAAGCTTTCTTT
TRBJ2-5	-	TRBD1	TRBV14	CASSTRTGRGETQYF	TGTGCCAGCAGCACCCGGACAGGGAGAGGAGAGACCCAGTACTTC